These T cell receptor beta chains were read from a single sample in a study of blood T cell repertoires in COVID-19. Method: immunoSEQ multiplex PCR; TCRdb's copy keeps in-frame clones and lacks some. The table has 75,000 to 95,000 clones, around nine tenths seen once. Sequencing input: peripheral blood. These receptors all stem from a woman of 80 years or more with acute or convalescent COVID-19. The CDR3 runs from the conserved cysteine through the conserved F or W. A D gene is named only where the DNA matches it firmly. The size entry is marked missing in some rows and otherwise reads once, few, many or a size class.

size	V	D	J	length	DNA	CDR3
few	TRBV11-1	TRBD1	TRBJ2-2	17	TGTGCCAGCAGCTTAGCGCCGGGACAGGCCCTCACCGGGGAGCTGTTTTTT	CASSLAPGQALTGELFF
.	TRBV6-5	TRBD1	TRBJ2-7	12	TGTGCCAGCAGAACAGGGGTTGGCGAGCAGTACTTC	CASRTGVGEQYF
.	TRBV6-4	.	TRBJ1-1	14	TGTGCCAGCAGCCAATTCAGGGGGAACACTGAAGCTTTCTTT	CASSQFRGNTEAFF
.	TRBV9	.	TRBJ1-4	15	TGTGCCAGCAGCGTATTAGGGTCAGGGGAGGAAAAACTGTTTTTT	CASSVLGSGEEKLFF
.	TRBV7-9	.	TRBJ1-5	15	TGTGCCAGCAGCTTAGGACAGGACAGATATCAGCCCCAGCATTTT	CASSLGQDRYQPQHF
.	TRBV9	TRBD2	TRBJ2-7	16	TGTGCCAGCAGCCCCTGGGGACTAGCGGGAAAGTACGAGCAGTACTTC	CASSPWGLAGKYEQYF
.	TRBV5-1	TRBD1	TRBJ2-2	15	TGCGCCAGCAGCTCACAGGGGACGGCCACCGGGGAGCTGTTTTTT	CASSSQGTATGELFF
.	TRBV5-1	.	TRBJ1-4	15	TGCGCCAGCAGCCTCGGGGGACTTGCTAATGAAAAACTGTTTTTT	CASSLGGLANEKLFF
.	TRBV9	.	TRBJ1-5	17	TGTGCCAGCAGCAAGGGGGAGGGCTTAGGGAGCAATCAGCCCCAGCATTTT	CASSKGEGLGSNQPQHF
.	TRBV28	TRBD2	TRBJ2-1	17	TGTGCCAGCAGTTCTTCCCTAGCGGGAGGGCCCCAACGGGAGCAGTTCTTC	CASSSSLAGGPQREQFF
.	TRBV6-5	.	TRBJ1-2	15	TGTGCCACAGCACCGGTAGTGGCAGGGGACTATGGCTACACCTTC	CATAPVVAGDYGYTF
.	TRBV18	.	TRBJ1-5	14	TGTGCCAGCTCGCCGGACAGCGAGGTTCAGCCCCAGCATTTT	CASSPDSEVQPQHF
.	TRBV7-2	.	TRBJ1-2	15	TGTGCCAGCAGCTTATCAGGAGGGTCCAACTATGGCTACACCTTC	CASSLSGGSNYGYTF
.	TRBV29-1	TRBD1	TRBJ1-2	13	TGCAGCGTGGACAGGGGGAATAACTATGGCTACACCTTC	CSVDRGNNYGYTF
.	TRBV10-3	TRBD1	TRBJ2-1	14	TGTGCCATCAGTTCCGGGACAGGGCCCAATGAGCAGTTCTTC	CAISSGTGPNEQFF
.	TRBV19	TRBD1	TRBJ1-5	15	TGTGCCAGTAGTGTAACCGGGACAGGGGATCAGCCCCAGCATTTT	CASSVTGTGDQPQHF
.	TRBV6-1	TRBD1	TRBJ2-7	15	TGTGCCAGCAGTGACCGGGACAGGGGGCCCTGGGAGCAGTACTTC	CASSDRDRGPWEQYF
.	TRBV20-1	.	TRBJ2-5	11	TGCAGTGCTCCCGTCGAAGAGACCCAGTACTTC	CSAPVEETQYF
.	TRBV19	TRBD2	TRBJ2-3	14	TGTGCCACCGCAGCTAGCGGGGGGACAGATACGCAGTATTTT	CATAASGGTDTQYF
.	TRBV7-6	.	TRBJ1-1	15	TGTGCCAGCAGCTTAGTTGGGGGCGCGGACACTGAAGCTTTCTTT	CASSLVGGADTEAFF
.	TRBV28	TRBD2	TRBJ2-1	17	TGTGCCAGCAGTTTATTCGGACTAGCGGGGAACTACAATGAGCAGTTCTTC	CASSLFGLAGNYNEQFF
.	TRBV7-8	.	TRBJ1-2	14	TGTGCCAGCAGCCCCCCCCGTGGGGCGGATGGCTACACCTTC	CASSPPRGADGYTF
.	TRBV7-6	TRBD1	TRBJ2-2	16	TGTGCCAGCAGCTTAGTTTCCACAGGGGGCCCCGGGGAGCTGTTTTTT	CASSLVSTGGPGELFF
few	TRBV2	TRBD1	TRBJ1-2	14	TGTGCCAGCAGTGAGGACAGGGGGAGCTATGGCTACACCTTC	CASSEDRGSYGYTF
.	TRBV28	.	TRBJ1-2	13	TGTGCCAGCAGTAGCCACCGGGGCTATGGCTACACCTTC	CASSSHRGYGYTF
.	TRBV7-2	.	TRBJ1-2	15	TGTGCCAGCAGCTTACGGGGGACGGGGAAGTATGGCTACACCTTC	CASSLRGTGKYGYTF
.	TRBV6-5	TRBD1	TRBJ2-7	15	TGTGCCAGCAGTTACTCCCCGGGACAGGGTACGAAGCAGTACTTC	CASSYSPGQGTKQYF
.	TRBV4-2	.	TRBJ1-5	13	TGTGCCAGCAGCCAGGGAGGGAATCAGCCCCAGCATTTT	CASSQGGNQPQHF
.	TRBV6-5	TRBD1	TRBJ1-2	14	TGTGCCAGCAGACAGAACCAGGGGGCTGGAGGCTACACCTTC	CASRQNQGAGGYTF
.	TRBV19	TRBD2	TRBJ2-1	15	TGTGCCAGTAGGACTAAGCGGGAGGCTAACAATGAGCAGTTCTTC	CASRTKREANNEQFF
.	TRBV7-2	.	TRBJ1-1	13	TGTGCCAGCAGCCAAAGACTGACCGCTGAAGCTTTCTTT	CASSQRLTAEAFF
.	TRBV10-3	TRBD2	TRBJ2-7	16	TGTGCCATCAAGTCCGGCAGCGGGGGGCCCATATACGAGCAGTACTTC	CAIKSGSGGPIYEQYF
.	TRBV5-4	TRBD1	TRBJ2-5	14	TGTGCCAGCAGACCCGGGACAGGGAAGGAGACCCAGTACTTC	CASRPGTGKETQYF
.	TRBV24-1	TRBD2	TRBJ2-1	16	TGTGCCACCAGTGACCCTCCGGGACTAGTCCCAAATGAGCAGTTCTTC	CATSDPPGLVPNEQFF
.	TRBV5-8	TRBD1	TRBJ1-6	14	TGTGCCAGCAGCTTGACAGGGGGAAATTCACCCCTCCACTTT	CASSLTGGNSPLHF
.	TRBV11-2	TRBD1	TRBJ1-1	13	TGTGCCTGGCTACAGGGGGTGGTAGGTGAAGCTTTCTTT	CAWLQGVVGEAFF
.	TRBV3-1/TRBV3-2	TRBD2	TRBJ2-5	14	TGTGCCAGCAGCGGAACTAGCGGGAGCGAGACCCAGTACTTC	CASSGTSGSETQYF
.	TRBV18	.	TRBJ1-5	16	TGTGCCAGCTCACCTGGGGGGTTAGGGAACAATCAGCCCCAGCATTTT	CASSPGGLGNNQPQHF
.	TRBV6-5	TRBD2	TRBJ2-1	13	TGTGCCAGTTCAAGGCGGGGGAGCAATGAGCAGTTCTTC	CASSRRGSNEQFF
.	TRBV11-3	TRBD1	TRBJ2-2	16	TGTGCCAGCAGCCCCCGGCAGGGGGCGCCGGTCGGGGAGCTGTTTTTT	CASSPRQGAPVGELFF
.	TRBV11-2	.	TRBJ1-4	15	TGTGCCAGCAGCTTAGAGGATGGAGATAATGAAAAACTGTTTTTT	CASSLEDGDNEKLFF
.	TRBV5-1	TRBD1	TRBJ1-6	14	TGCGCCAGCAGCCCTCGGACAGGGAATTCACCCCTCCACTTT	CASSPRTGNSPLHF
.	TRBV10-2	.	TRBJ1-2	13	TGCGCCAGCAGTGAAATCTCCGGGTATGGCTACACCTTC	CASSEISGYGYTF
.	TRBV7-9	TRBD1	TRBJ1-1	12	TGTGCCAGCAGCCTCGGACAGGGTGAAGCTTTCTTT	CASSLGQGEAFF
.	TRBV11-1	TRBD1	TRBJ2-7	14	TGTGCCAGCAGCACCCGGACAGGGACTTACGAGCAGTACTTC	CASSTRTGTYEQYF
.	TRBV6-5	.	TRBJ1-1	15	TGTGCCAGCAGCCCACCCCTTGGAGGCGGCACTGAAGCTTTCTTT	CASSPPLGGGTEAFF
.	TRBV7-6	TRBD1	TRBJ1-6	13	TGTGCCAGCAGCACGACAGGGGCCTCACCCCTCCACTTT	CASSTTGASPLHF
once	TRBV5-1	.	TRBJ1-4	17	TGCGCCAGCAGCTTGGTCTTCAGGGGAAGAGCTAATGAAAAACTGTTTTTT	CASSLVFRGRANEKLFF
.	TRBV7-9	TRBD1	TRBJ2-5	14	TGTGCCAGCAGCTTGAGGGACAGACAAGAGACCCAGTACTTC	CASSLRDRQETQYF
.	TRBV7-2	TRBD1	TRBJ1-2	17	TGTGCCAGCAGCCCCCAGAGAGGACAGGCAGCTAACTATGGCTACACCTTC	CASSPQRGQAANYGYTF
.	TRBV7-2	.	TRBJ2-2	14	TGTGCCAGCAGCTTAGCGCGCGGGTATCGGGAGCTGTTTTTT	CASSLARGYRELFF
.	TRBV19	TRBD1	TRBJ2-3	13	TGTGCCAGTAGTATACAGGGGGTAGATACGCAGTATTTT	CASSIQGVDTQYF
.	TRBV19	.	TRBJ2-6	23	TGTGCCAGTAGTATAGGGGAATGGTGGGGGCGCCCATCCCTTCCTGCAGGGGCCAACGTCCTGACTTTC	CASSIGEWWGRPSLPAGANVLTF
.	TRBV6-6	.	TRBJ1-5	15	TGTGCCAGCAGTTACATAACAGGGATCGGTCAGCCCCAGCATTTT	CASSYITGIGQPQHF
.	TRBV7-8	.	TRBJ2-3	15	TGTGCCAGCAGCATACGGGGGACTGGGGCAGATACGCAGTATTTT	CASSIRGTGADTQYF
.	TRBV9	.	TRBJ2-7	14	TGTGCCAGCAGCGTAGACGGGAGCTCCTACGAGCAGTACTTC	CASSVDGSSYEQYF
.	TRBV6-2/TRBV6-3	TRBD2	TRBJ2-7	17	TGTGCCAGCAGTTCACGGACTAGCGGGAGGCACTCCTACGAGCAGTACTTC	CASSSRTSGRHSYEQYF
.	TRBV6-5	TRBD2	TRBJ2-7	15	TGTGCCAGCAGCCCCTCTAGCGGGAGATCAAGCGAGCAGTACTTC	CASSPSSGRSSEQYF
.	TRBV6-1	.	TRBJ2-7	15	TGTGCCAGCAGTGAGGGCGGGCGAAGCTCCTACGAGCAGTACTTC	CASSEGGRSSYEQYF